This is a list of T cell receptor beta chains from one sample in a study of patients and donors after allogeneic stem cell transplantation. A single record per CDR3 protein comes from TCRdb applying MiXCR to the RT-PCR reads. The sample lists roughly 880,000 distinct CDR3 sequences; more than 15% were seen once. The sample taken for sequencing was blood, either unsorted or a sorted T cell fraction (not recorded which). These receptors all come from a human donor who was either an allogeneic HSCT recipient or a stem cell or donor lymphocyte infusion donor (not recorded which). It is not recorded whose cells these are; they may come from a transplant donor. Each CDR3 is given with its conserved first and last residue. The order of the fields is J gene, clone size, V gene, D gene, CDR3 DNA, CDR3 protein. D genes are given only for firm matches. Expanded clones get a size class; other rows say once, few or many, or leave the size out.

TRBJ1-1 | few | TRBV20-1 | TRBD1 | TGCAGTGCTAGCAAACAGGGGAGGAACACTGAAGCTTTCTTT | CSASKQGRNTEAFF
TRBJ2-7 | . | TRBV5-6 | TRBD2 | TGTGCCAGCAGCTCCTGGGGGGTAGCGGGAGGGGAGTCCTACGAGCAGTACTTC | CASSSWGVAGGESYEQYF
TRBJ2-5 | few | TRBV9 | TRBD2 | TGTGCCAGCAGCACCAGTAGCGGGGGCCTACAAGAGACCCAGTACTTC | CASSTSSGGLQETQYF
TRBJ2-2 | . | TRBV7-7 | . | TGTGCCAGCTCGGGGGCCGGGAACACCGGGGAGCTGTTTTTT | CASSGAGNTGELFF
TRBJ1-1 | few | TRBV5-1 | . | TGCGCCAGCAGCTTGGACCGCTCGAACACTGAAGCTTTCTTT | CASSLDRSNTEAFF
TRBJ2-6 | . | TRBV9 | TRBD2 | TGTGCCAGCAGGTCGGGCGGGGGGGCCGGTGGGGCCAACGTCCTGACTTTC | CASRSGGGAGGANVLTF
TRBJ2-1 | . | TRBV2 | TRBD1 | TGTGCCAGCATTGAGGGGGCGGTTTACAATGAGCAGTTCTTC | CASIEGAVYNEQFF
TRBJ1-2 | . | TRBV20-1 | TRBD1 | TGCAGTGCTAGAGTTGTAGACAGGGTTGACTATGGCTACACCTTC | CSARVVDRVDYGYTF
TRBJ2-1 | many | TRBV5-1 | TRBD2 | TGCGCCAGCAGCTTACTAGCGGGGGGATACAATGAGCAGTTCTTC | CASSLLAGGYNEQFF
TRBJ1-2 | . | TRBV5-1 | . | TGCGCCAGCAGCTTGGCCGCGGGGGCCCGCTACACCTTC | CASSLAAGARYTF
TRBJ2-3 | . | TRBV18 | . | TGTGCCAGCTCACCACCGATATGGGATACGCAGTATTTT | CASSPPIWDTQYF
TRBJ1-5 | many | TRBV27 | . | TGTGCCAGCAGTCGACAGGATAGCAATCAGCCCCAGCATTTT | CASSRQDSNQPQHF
TRBJ2-7 | few | TRBV12-3/TRBV12-4 | . | TGTGCCAGCAGGTTCCCCGGGAGCGAGCAGTACTTC | CASRFPGSEQYF
TRBJ2-1 | . | TRBV12-3/TRBV12-4 | . | TGTGCCAGCAGTCCCGTCCAAAATGAGCAGTTCTTC | CASSPVQNEQFF
TRBJ1-4 | few | TRBV5-1 | . | TGCGCCAGCAGCTTGGCCGGGAGAGCAACTAATGAAAAACTGTTTTTT | CASSLAGRATNEKLFF
TRBJ2-1 | many | TRBV29-1 | . | TGCAGCGTTGTAGGCAATGAGCAGTTCTTC | CSVVGNEQFF
TRBJ2-1 | . | TRBV12-3/TRBV12-4 | TRBD2 | TGTGCCAGCAGTTTTCGGACTAGCGGGGGGGCGGATCGGGGTGAGCAGTTCTTC | CASSFRTSGGADRGEQFF
TRBJ2-1 | few | TRBV5-1 | TRBD2 | TGCGCCAGCAGCCCTAGCGGGAGCATGTCTGAGCAGTTCTTC | CASSPSGSMSEQFF
TRBJ1-1 | few | TRBV5-1 | . | TGCGCCAGCAGCTTGTCCCGAGAGCGAGCTTTCTTT | CASSLSRERAFF
TRBJ2-7 | . | TRBV5-8 | TRBD2 | TGTGCCAGCAGCTTCCGACTAGCGGGAGGCCACGAGCAGTACTTC | CASSFRLAGGHEQYF
TRBJ2-1 | . | TRBV5-6 | TRBD1 | TGTGCCAGCAGCTGGACAGGACGGAGCTCCTACAATGAGCAGTTCTTC | CASSWTGRSSYNEQFF
TRBJ1-1 | few | TRBV27 | . | TGTGCCAGCAAATTTGCTGCTGAAGCTTTCTTT | CASKFAAEAFF
TRBJ2-7 | . | TRBV6-1 | TRBD1 | TGTTCCAGCACGGGACAGGGGCGGTCCTACGAGCAGTACTTC | CSSTGQGRSYEQYF
TRBJ2-3 | few | TRBV5-1 | TRBD2 | TGCGCCAGCAGCTTGGATGCGGGACTAACAGATACGCAGTATTTT | CASSLDAGLTDTQYF
TRBJ2-1 | few | TRBV11-3 | . | TGTGCCAGCAGCTTAACAGGGCAGGGTGAGCAGTTCTTC | CASSLTGQGEQFF
TRBJ2-7 | few | TRBV20-1 | TRBD2 | TGCAGTGCCATTAGTTTCTGGTCTAGCGGGAGCTACGAGCAGTACTTC | CSAISFWSSGSYEQYF
TRBJ2-5 | . | TRBV6-2/TRBV6-3 | TRBD2 | TGTGCCAGCAGTTACTCGGGGTCTAGCGGGGACCAAGAGACCCAGTACTTC | CASSYSGSSGDQETQYF
TRBJ1-5 | . | TRBV9 | . | TGTGCCAGCAGCGTTTGGGCGGATCAGCCCCAGCATTTT | CASSVWADQPQHF
TRBJ2-7 | many | TRBV10-3 | TRBD2 | TGTGCCATCAGGACTAGCGGGAGGTTATACGAGCAGTACTTC | CAIRTSGRLYEQYF
TRBJ1-1 | few | TRBV19 | TRBD1 | TGTGCCAGTACTTTGACAGGGCCAGGAAACACTGAAGCTTTCTTT | CASTLTGPGNTEAFF
TRBJ2-3 | few | TRBV27 | . | TGTGCCAGCAGTTTCAGGGCCGAAGGTTCTACGCAGTATTTT | CASSFRAEGSTQYF
TRBJ1-5 | many | TRBV12-3/TRBV12-4 | . | TGTGCCAGCAGGCAGGGACGTCAGCCCCAGCATTTT | CASRQGRQPQHF
TRBJ2-1 | . | TRBV6-1 | TRBD1 | TGTGCCAGCAGGAAGACAGGGATTTTAGATGAGCAGTTCTTC | CASRKTGILDEQFF
TRBJ2-2 | . | TRBV5-1 | . | TGCGCCAGCAGCACCACATTACCCGGGGAGCTGTTTTTT | CASSTTLPGELFF
TRBJ2-3 | few | TRBV6-5 | . | TGTGCCAGCATCTCGAGCACAGATACGCAGTATTTT | CASISSTDTQYF
TRBJ2-2 | . | TRBV5-6 | . | TGTGCCAGCAGCTCCCTCGCGCTGGAGAACACCGGGGAGCTGTTTTTT | CASSSLALENTGELFF
TRBJ2-7 | many | TRBV5-1 | TRBD1 | TGCGCCAGCAGCACCACAGGGGGCAACGAGCAGTACTTC | CASSTTGGNEQYF
TRBJ1-5 | few | TRBV6-2/TRBV6-3 | . | TGTGCCAGCAGTTCCTACGGACAGTTGGGCCACCAGCCCCAGCATTTT | CASSSYGQLGHQPQHF
TRBJ1-5 | few | TRBV24-1 | TRBD1 | TGTGCCACCAGTGACCCCGCGGGACAGGGGGCCGACACCCAGCATTTT | CATSDPAGQGADTQHF
TRBJ1-2 | few | TRBV12-3/TRBV12-4 | . | TGTGCCAGCAGTTTTACGGGGGGCGTTCTTGGCTACACCTTC | CASSFTGGVLGYTF
TRBJ2-3 | few | TRBV20-1 | TRBD2 | TGCAGTGCCAAGAGAACCCGAGCGGGGGCCACAGATACGCAGTATTTT | CSAKRTRAGATDTQYF
TRBJ2-3 | few | TRBV4-1 | . | TGCGCCAGCAAACTGAGAGCAGGGTGGGGCACAGATACGCAGTATTTT | CASKLRAGWGTDTQYF
TRBJ1-5 | few | TRBV28 | . | TGTGCCAGCAGTCCCATGGTGGGACATCAGCCCCAGCATTTT | CASSPMVGHQPQHF
TRBJ1-2 | few | TRBV15 | . | TGTGCCACCAGTCTAGAGGGGGGGCGGTTGGACTATGGCTACACCTTC | CATSLEGGRLDYGYTF
TRBJ2-3 | . | TRBV18 | . | TGTGCCAGCGTCGGACAGCAGACAGATACGCAGTATTTT | CASVGQQTDTQYF